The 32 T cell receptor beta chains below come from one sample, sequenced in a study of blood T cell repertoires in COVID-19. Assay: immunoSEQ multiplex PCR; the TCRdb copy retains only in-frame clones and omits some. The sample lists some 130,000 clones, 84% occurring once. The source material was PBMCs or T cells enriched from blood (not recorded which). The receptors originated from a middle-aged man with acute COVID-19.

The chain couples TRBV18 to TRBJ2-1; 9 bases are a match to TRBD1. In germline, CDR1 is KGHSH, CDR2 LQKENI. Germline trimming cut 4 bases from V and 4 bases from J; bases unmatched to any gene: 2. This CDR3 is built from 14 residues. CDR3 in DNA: TGTGCCAGCTCACGAGGGACAGGGTACAATGAGCAGTTCTTC. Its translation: CASSRGTGYNEQFF. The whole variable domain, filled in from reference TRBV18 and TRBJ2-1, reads NAGVMQNPRHLVRRRGQEARLRCSPMKGHSHVYWYRQLPEEGLKFMVYLQKENIIDESGMPKERFSAEFPKEGPSILRIQQVVRGDSAAYFCASSRGTGYNEQFFGPGTRLTVL.

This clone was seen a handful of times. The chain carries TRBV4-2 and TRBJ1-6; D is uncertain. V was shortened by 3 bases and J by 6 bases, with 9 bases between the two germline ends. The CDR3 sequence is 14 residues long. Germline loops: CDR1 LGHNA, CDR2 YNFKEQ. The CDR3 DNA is TGTGCCAGCAGCCACCTAAGTATTAATTCACCCCTCCACTTT. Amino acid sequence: CASSHLSINSPLHF.

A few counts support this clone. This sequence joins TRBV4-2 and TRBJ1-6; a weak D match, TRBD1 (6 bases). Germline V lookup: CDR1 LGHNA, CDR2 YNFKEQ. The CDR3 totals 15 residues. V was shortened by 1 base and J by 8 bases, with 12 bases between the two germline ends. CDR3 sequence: CASSQGGGEDSPLHF. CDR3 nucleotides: TGTGCCAGCAGCCAAGGAGGGGGGGAGGATTCACCCCTCCACTTT.

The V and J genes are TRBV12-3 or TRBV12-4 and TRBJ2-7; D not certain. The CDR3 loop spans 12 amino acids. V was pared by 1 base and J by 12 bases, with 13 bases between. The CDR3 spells CASSLVPVVLYF. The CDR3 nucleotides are TGTGCCAGCAGTTTAGTCCCCGTTGTGTTGTACTTC.

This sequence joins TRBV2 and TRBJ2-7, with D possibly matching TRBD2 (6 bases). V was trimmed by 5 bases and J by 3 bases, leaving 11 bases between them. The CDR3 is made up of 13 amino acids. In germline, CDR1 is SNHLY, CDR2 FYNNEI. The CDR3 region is CASSPLAYYEQYF. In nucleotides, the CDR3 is TGTGCCAGCAGTCCCCTAGCGTACTACGAGCAGTACTTC.

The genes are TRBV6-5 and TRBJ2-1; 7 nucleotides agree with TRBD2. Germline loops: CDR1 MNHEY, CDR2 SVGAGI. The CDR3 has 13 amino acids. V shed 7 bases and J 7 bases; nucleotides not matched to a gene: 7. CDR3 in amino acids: CASNPAGYNEQFF. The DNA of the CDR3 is TGTGCCAGCAACCCAGCGGGATATAATGAGCAGTTCTTC.

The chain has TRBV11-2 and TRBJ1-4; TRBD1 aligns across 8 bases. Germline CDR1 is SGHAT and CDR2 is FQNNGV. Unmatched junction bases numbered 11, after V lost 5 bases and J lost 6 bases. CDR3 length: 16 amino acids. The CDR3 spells CASSRGQGVEHEKLFF. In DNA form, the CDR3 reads TGTGCCAGCAGCCGCGGACAGGGCGTAGAACATGAAAAACTGTTTTTT. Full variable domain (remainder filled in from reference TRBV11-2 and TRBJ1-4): EAGVAQSPRYKIIEKRQSVAFWCNPISGHATLYWYQQILGQGPKLLIQFQNNGVVDDSQLPKDRFSAERLKGVDSTLKIQPAKLEDSAVYLCASSRGQGVEHEKLFFGSGTQLSVL.

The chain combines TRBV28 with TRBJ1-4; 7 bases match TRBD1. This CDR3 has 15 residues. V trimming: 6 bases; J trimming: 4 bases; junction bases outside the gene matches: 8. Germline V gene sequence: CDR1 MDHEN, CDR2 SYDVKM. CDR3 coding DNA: TGTGCCAGCAGCCCCCAGACAGGGTATAATGAAAAACTGTTTTTT. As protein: CASSPQTGYNEKLFF.

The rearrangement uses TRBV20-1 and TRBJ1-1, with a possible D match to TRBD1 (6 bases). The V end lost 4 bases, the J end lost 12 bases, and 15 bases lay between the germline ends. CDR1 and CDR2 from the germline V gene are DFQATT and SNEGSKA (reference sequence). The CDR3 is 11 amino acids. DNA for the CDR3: TGCAGTGCTAAGATCCAGGGACACTCTTTCTTT. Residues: CSAKIQGHSFF.

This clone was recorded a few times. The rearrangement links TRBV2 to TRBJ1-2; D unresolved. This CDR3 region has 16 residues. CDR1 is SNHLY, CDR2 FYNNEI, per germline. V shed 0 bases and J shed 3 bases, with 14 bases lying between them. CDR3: CASSEARGSLDYGYTF. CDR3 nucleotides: TGTGCCAGCAGTGAAGCGCGAGGCAGTCTGGACTATGGCTACACCTTC.

CDR3: CASSQSGTADHYEQYF. DNA for the CDR3: TGCGCCAGCAGCCAATCCGGGACAGCCGACCACTACGAGCAGTACTTC. This chain connects TRBV4-1 to TRBJ2-7; TRBD1 matches 7 bases. Germline CDR1 reads MGHRA; CDR2 reads YSYEKL. CDR3 length: 16 amino acids. Trimming removed 2 bases from V and 3 bases from J; junction bases left unmatched: 10.

The CDR3 sequence: CASSQGPGTGEQFF. The CDR3 nucleotides read TGTGCCAGCAGCCAGGGGCCCGGTACGGGTGAGCAGTTCTTC. The gene calls are TRBV3-1 (or the pseudogene TRBV3-2) and TRBJ2-1, with D perhaps matching TRBD1 (5 bases). The germline gives CDR1 LGHDT, CDR2 YNNKEL (reference sequence). The CDR3 has 14 residues. Trimming shortened V by 3 bases and J by 9 bases, and 15 bases separated the two germline ends.

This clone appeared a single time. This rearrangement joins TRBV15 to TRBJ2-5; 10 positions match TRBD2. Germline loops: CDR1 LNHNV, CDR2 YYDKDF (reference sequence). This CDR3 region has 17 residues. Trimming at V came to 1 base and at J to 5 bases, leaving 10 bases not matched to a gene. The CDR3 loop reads CATSRASGSQGRETQYF. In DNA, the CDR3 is TGTGCCACCAGCAGAGCTAGCGGGAGTCAAGGACGGGAGACCCAGTACTTC.

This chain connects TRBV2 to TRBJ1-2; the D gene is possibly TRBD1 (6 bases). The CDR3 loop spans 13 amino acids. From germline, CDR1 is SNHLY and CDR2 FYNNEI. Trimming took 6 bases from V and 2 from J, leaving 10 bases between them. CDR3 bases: TGTGCCAGCAGGTTGGGGGCCAACTATGGCTACACCTTC. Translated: CASRLGANYGYTF.

The CDR3 sequence is CASSAPSGSSYNEQFF. CDR3 in DNA: TGTGCCAGCAGTGCTCCTAGCGGGAGTTCCTACAATGAGCAGTTCTTC. V and J are TRBV28 and TRBJ2-1, with 10 bases fitting TRBD2. The CDR3 runs 16 residues. Germline CDR1 reads MDHEN; CDR2 reads SYDVKM. V was pared by 5 bases and J by 1 base, with 5 bases of the junction left unmatched.

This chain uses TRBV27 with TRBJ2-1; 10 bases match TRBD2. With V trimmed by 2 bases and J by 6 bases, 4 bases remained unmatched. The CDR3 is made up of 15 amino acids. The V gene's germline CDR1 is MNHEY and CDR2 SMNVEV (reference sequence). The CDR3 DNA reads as TGTGCCAGCAGTTTAGTAACTAGCGGGGTCAATGAGCAGTTCTTC. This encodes CASSLVTSGVNEQFF.

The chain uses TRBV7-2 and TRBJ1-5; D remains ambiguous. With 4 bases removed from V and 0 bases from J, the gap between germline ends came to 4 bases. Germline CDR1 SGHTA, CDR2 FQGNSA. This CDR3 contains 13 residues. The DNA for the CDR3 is TGTGCCAGCAGCTCTAGTAGCAATCAGCCCCAGCATTTT. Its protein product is CASSSSSNQPQHF.

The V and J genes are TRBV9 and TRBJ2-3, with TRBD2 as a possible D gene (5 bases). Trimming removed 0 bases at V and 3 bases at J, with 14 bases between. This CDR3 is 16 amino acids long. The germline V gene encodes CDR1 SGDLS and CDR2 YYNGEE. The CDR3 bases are TGTGCCAGCAGCGTAGGGCACGCTAGCCGGACAGATACGCAGTATTTT. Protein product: CASSVGHASRTDTQYF.

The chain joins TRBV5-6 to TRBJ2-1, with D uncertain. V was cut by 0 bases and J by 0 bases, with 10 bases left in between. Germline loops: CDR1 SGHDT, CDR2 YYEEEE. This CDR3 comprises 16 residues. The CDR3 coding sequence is TGTGCCAGCAGCTTGGATGTGCGGCTCTCCTACAATGAGCAGTTCTTC. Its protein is CASSLDVRLSYNEQFF.

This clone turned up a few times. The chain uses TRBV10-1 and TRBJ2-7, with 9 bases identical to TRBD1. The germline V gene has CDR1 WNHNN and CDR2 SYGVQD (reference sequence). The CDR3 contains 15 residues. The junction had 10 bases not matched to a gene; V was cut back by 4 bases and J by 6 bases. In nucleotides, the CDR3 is TGCGCCAGCAGTGCCGGGACAGGGATCCTAGTCGAGCAGTACTTC. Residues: CASSAGTGILVEQYF.

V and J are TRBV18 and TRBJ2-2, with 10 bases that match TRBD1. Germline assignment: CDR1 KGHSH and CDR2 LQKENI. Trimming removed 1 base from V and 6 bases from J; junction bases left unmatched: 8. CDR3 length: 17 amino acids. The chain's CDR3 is CASSPQGQGVSSGELFF. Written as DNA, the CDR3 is TGTGCCAGCTCACCACAAGGACAGGGGGTGTCCTCCGGGGAGCTGTTTTTT. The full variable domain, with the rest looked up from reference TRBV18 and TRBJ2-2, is NAGVMQNPRHLVRRRGQEARLRCSPMKGHSHVYWYRQLPEEGLKFMVYLQKENIIDESGMPKERFSAEFPKEGPSILRIQQVVRGDSAAYFCASSPQGQGVSSGELFFGEGSRLTVL.

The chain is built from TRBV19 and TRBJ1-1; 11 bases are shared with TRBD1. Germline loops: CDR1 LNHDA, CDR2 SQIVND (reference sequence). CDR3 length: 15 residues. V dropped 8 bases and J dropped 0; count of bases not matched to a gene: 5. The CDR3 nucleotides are TGTGCCAGTGGGGACAGGGGGTTCATGAACACTGAAGCTTTCTTT. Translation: CASGDRGFMNTEAFF.

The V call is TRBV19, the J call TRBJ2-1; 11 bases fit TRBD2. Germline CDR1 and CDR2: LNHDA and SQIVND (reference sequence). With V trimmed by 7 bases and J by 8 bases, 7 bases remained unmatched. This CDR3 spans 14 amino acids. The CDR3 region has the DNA TGTGCCAGTATTAAGACTAGCGGGACCCATGAGCAGTTCTTC. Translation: CASIKTSGTHEQFF.

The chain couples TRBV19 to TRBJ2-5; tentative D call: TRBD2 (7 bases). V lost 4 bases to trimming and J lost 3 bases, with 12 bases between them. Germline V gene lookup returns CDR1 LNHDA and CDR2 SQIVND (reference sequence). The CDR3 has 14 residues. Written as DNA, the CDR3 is TGTGCCAGTAGTACAGCGGGACATAAAGAGACCCAGTACTTC. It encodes CASSTAGHKETQYF.

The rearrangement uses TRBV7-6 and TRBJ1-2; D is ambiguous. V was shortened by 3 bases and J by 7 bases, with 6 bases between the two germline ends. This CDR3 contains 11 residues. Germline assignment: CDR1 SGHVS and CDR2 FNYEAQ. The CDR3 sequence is CASSFVRGYTF. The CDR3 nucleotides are TGTGCCAGCAGCTTTGTCCGTGGCTACACCTTC.

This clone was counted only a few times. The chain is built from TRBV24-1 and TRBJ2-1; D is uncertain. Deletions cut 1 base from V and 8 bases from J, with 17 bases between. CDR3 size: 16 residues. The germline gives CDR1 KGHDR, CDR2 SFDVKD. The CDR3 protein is CATSDFQTVPKDEQFF. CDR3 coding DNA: TGTGCCACCAGTGATTTCCAGACTGTACCTAAGGATGAGCAGTTCTTC.

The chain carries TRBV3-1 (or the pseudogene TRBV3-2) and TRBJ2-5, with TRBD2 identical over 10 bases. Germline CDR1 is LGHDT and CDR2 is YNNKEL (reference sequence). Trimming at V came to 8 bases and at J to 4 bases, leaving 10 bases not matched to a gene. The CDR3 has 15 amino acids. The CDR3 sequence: CASGTAGGVSETQYF. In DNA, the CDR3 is TGTGCCAGCGGAACAGCGGGGGGGGTGTCAGAGACCCAGTACTTC.

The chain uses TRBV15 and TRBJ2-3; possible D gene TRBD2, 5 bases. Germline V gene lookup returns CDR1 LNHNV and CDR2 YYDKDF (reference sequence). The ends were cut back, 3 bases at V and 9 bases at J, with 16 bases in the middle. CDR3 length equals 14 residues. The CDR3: CATSSRRASLTQYF. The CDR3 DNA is TGTGCCACCAGCAGCAGGCGGGCTAGTTTGACGCAGTATTTT. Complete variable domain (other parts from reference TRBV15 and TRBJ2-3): DAMVIQNPRYQVTQFGKPVTLSCSQTLNHNVMYWYQQKSSQAPKLLFHYYDKDFNNEADTPDNFQSRRPNTSFCFLDIRSPGLGDTAMYLCATSSRRASLTQYFGPGTRLTVL.

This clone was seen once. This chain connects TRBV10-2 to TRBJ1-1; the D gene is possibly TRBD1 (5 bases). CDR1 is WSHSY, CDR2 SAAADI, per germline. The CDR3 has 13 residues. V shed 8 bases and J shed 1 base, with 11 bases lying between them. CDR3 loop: CASRDSRNTEAFF. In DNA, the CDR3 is TGCGCCAGCCGAGACAGCCGGAACACTGAAGCTTTCTTT.

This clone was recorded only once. CDR3 region: CASSLEFGETQYF. The CDR3 coding sequence is TGTGCCAGCAGCTTAGAATTCGGAGAGACCCAGTACTTC. The chain couples TRBV11-2 to TRBJ2-5; no reliable D call. The CDR3 extends over 13 amino acids. The germline gives CDR1 SGHAT, CDR2 FQNNGV. V was trimmed by 0 bases and J by 4 bases, leaving 6 bases between them.

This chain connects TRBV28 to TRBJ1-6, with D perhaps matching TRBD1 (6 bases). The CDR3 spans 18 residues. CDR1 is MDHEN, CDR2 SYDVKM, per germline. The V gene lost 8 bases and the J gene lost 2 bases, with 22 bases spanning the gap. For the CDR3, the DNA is TGTGCCAGCTCCGTTACCCTGCCAGGGGTGGCCTATAATTCACCCCTCCACTTT. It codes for CASSVTLPGVAYNSPLHF.

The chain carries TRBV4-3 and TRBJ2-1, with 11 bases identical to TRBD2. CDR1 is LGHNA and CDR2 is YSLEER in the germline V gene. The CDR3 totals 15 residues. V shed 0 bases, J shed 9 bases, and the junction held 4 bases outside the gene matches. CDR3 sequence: CASSQESSGGAEQFF. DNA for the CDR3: TGCGCCAGCAGCCAAGAGAGTAGCGGGGGGGCTGAGCAGTTCTTC.